The 25 T cell receptor beta chains below come from one sample, sequenced in a study of blood T cells in healthy people across ages. Next came a second PCR, run for roughly 7 to 12 cycles, which used a sample-barcoded 5' primer along with a J-beta primer mix. TCRdb redid the calling of the 5' RACE reads with MiXCR, one entry per CDR3 protein. Here the sample spans about 1 million distinct CDR3 sequences, more than 40% being singletons. The sample consisted of blood. All receptors come from a woman aged 55-70 years in good health.

Worth noting for this clonotype: A clone one base away is much larger, so this may be a read error. The rearrangement joins TRBV12-3 or TRBV12-4 to TRBJ2-7; D might be TRBD2 (5 bases). There are 13 residues in the CDR3. Between the trimmed V and J ends, which lost 5 bases and 5 bases, there was a span of 13 bases. The CDR3 region has the DNA TGTGCCAGCAGTGAGAGGGCGGGCGACGAGCAGTACTTC. As protein: CASSERAGDEQYF.

This chain connects TRBV3-1 to TRBJ2-5, with TRBD2 matching 7 bases. The CDR3 has 16 residues. The germline CDR1 and CDR2 sequences are LGHDT and YNNKEL (reference sequence). The J segment lost 11 bases and the V segment lost 2 bases, leaving 17 bases of the junction unmatched. CDR3 nucleotides: TGTGCCAGCAGCCAAAAAGGTGGCGGGAGAAATCGGGAGCAGTACTTC. Residues: CASSQKGGGRNREQYF.

This chain links TRBV5-1 with TRBJ2-5, with unresolved D. Germline V gene sequence: CDR1 SGHRS, CDR2 YFSETQ. The V end lost 3 bases, the J end lost 2 bases, and 8 bases lay between the germline ends. CDR3 length equals 13 residues. Here the CDR3 reads CASSSNPQETQYF. The CDR3 bases are TGCGCCAGCAGCTCAAACCCACAAGAGACCCAGTACTTC.

The chain links TRBV27 to TRBJ2-7, with a possible D match to TRBD1 (8 bases). The CDR3 covers 16 residues. V was pared by 8 bases and J by 0 bases, with 20 bases between. In germline, CDR1 is MNHEY, CDR2 SMNVEV (reference sequence). CDR3: CASRWGGGQVSYEQYF. Written as DNA, the CDR3 is TGTGCCAGCCGTTGGGGAGGGGGACAGGTCTCCTACGAGCAGTACTTC.

Only a few counts were recorded for this clonotype. An end of the junction differs from the germline gene, which may be a read error. The chain uses TRBV29-1 and TRBJ2-1; D might be TRBD2 (7 bases). Germline lookup yields CDR1 SQVTM and CDR2 ANQGSEA. This CDR3 contains 14 residues. The CDR3 reads CSVVGGGHYNEQFF. DNA for the CDR3: TGCAGCGTTGTGGGGGGGGGGCACTACAATGAGCAGTTCTTT.

A remark on this clonotype: Its ends do not fully match the called genes, so a read error is possible. The chain recombines TRBV27 with TRBJ2-3, with a weak D call TRBD2 (5 bases). The CDR3 length is 15 residues. Germline V lookup: CDR1 MNHEY, CDR2 SMNVEV (reference sequence). The CDR3 DNA reads as TGTGCCAGCAGTTTGGGGTTCCCTAGCACGGATACGCAGTATTTT. Protein sequence: CASSLGFPSTDTQYF.

The V and J genes are TRBV10-3 and TRBJ2-1; 12 bases are a match to TRBD2. The J segment lost 8 bases and the V segment lost 8 bases, leaving 4 bases of the junction unmatched. Germline loops: CDR1 ENHRY, CDR2 SYGVKD. This CDR3 has 13 residues. The CDR3 DNA is TGTGCCATCGGGACTAGCGGGTCCGATGAGCAGTTCTTC. Residues: CAIGTSGSDEQFF.

This clonotype was picked up one time. This sequence joins TRBV29-1 and TRBJ2-2, with TRBD2 as a possible D gene (6 bases). Trimming left V 6 bases short and J 10 bases short, with 12 bases between. Germline assignment: CDR1 SQVTM and CDR2 ANQGSEA. The CDR3 extends over 11 amino acids. The DNA of the CDR3 is TGCAGCGTCGTGCGGGGTCAGGAGCTGTTTTTT. It translates to CSVVRGQELFF.

The chain employs TRBV28 and TRBJ1-1, with TRBD1 matching over 11 bases. This CDR3 has 14 amino acids. Germline trimming cut 6 bases from V and 3 bases from J; bases unmatched to any gene: 3. The V gene's germline CDR1 is MDHEN and CDR2 SYDVKM. The CDR3 DNA follows: TGTGCCAGCAGCCGGGACAGGGGGTACACTGAAGCTTTCTTT. It yields the protein CASSRDRGYTEAFF.

The V call is TRBV5-1, the J call TRBJ2-3; 7 bases map to TRBD2. The CDR3 spans 16 residues. Germline trimming cut 0 bases from V and 6 bases from J; bases unmatched to any gene: 10. Germline assignment: CDR1 SGHRS and CDR2 YFSETQ. Written as DNA, the CDR3 is TGCGCCAGCAGCTTGGAGCGAGGGAGGGCCGGGGATACGCAGTATTTT. It encodes CASSLERGRAGDTQYF.

This clonotype was recorded a few times. The chain uses TRBV24-1 and TRBJ2-5; 11 positions agree with TRBD2. Germline V gene sequence: CDR1 KGHDR, CDR2 SFDVKD. The CDR3 consists of 14 residues. With 4 bases clipped from V and 11 bases from J, the junction kept 8 bases outside the gene matches. This chain's CDR3 is CATSEASGRYEQYF. The CDR3 DNA reads as TGTGCCACCAGTGAGGCTAGCGGGAGGTATGAGCAGTACTTC.

The chain uses TRBV30 and TRBJ2-1; TRBD2 aligns across 8 bases. The germline CDR1 and CDR2 sequences are GTSNPN and SVGIG (reference sequence). V trimming: 7 bases; J trimming: 0 bases; junction bases outside the gene matches: 8. The CDR3 consists of 15 residues. The CDR3 DNA reads TGTGCCTCCCAAGGGACTAGTAGCTCCTACAATGAGCAGTTCTTC. Translated, it gives CASQGTSSSYNEQFF. Full variable domain (outside the CDR3, taken from reference TRBV30 and TRBJ2-1): SQTIHQWPATLVQPVGSPLSLECTVEGTSNPNLYWYRQAAGRGLQLLFYSVGIGQISSEVPQNLSASRPQDRQFILSSKKLLLSDSGFYLCASQGTSSSYNEQFFGPGTRLTVL.

The chain uses TRBV28 and TRBJ1-5, with D unresolved. Trimming cost V 1 base and J 7 bases, with 5 bases left between them. CDR3 length: 12 amino acids. The V gene's germline CDR1 is MDHEN and CDR2 SYDVKM. The CDR3: CASSLYGQPQHF. The CDR3 DNA reads as TGTGCCAGCAGTTTATATGGGCAGCCCCAGCATTTT.

This clonotype has only a few counts. This rearrangement joins TRBV7-7 to TRBJ2-7; D unresolved. CDR1 and CDR2 from the germline V gene are SSHAT and FNYEAQ (reference sequence). V was shortened by 2 bases and J by 6 bases, with 11 bases between the two germline ends. The CDR3 sequence is 13 residues long. The CDR3 spells CASSLKRSTEQYF. The CDR3 coding sequence is TGTGCCAGCAGCTTAAAACGGTCTACCGAGCAGTACTTC.

V usage is TRBV14 and J usage is TRBJ2-3; D uncertain. V was pared by 2 bases and J by 2 bases, with 8 bases between. Germline V gene sequence: CDR1 SGHDN, CDR2 FVKESK. CDR3 length: 14 amino acids. CDR3 nucleotides: TGTGCCAGCAGCCAATTCCAGGCCACAGATACGCAGTATTTT. Its protein product is CASSQFQATDTQYF.

CDR3 DNA sequence: TGTGCCAGCAGCCCTAGGGGGAGGGCTAGCCGACCCTACGAGCAGTTCTTC. Translation gives CASSPRGRASRPYEQFF. This chain joins TRBV11-3 and TRBJ2-1; D possibly corresponds to TRBD2 (7 bases). The germline gives CDR1 SGHNT, CDR2 YENEEA. The CDR3 spans 17 residues. Trimming took off 5 bases at V and 10 bases at J, with 27 bases between the two ends.

The genes are TRBV5-1 and TRBJ2-1; the match to TRBD2 covers 8 bases. The germline V gene has CDR1 SGHRS and CDR2 YFSETQ. This CDR3 region has 16 residues. V lost 0 bases, J lost 10 bases, and 12 bases stayed unmatched. CDR3 DNA sequence: TGCGCCAGCAGCTTGGGGGCTAGCGGGCCCACCAAGGAGCAGTTCTTC. As protein: CASSLGASGPTKEQFF.

In this sample, this clonotype turned up a few times. V is TRBV24-1 and J is TRBJ1-2, with 8 nucleotides matching TRBD1. The CDR3 has 15 amino acids. V lost 3 bases, J lost 6 bases, and 8 bases stayed unmatched. Per germline, CDR1 KGHDR and CDR2 SFDVKD. The CDR3, as DNA: TGTGCCACCAGTGATGGGGCAGGGGGCGCAAATGGCTACACCTTC. As protein: CATSDGAGGANGYTF.

The rearrangement links TRBV18 to TRBJ1-1; D is unclear. The CDR3 is made up of 15 amino acids. V shed 3 bases and J shed 4 bases, with 15 bases lying between them. The germline V gene has CDR1 KGHSH and CDR2 LQKENI. Here the CDR3 DNA reads TGTGCCAGCTCACCTCGGTCGAAGATGAGCACTGAAGCTTTCTTT. Translating gives CASSPRSKMSTEAFF.

This clonotype was observed a few times. The gene calls are TRBV28 and TRBJ2-1; TRBD2 matches 8 bases. Per the germline V gene, CDR1 is MDHEN and CDR2 is SYDVKM. Trimming removed 7 bases from V and 0 bases from J; junction bases left unmatched: 5. The CDR3 runs 15 residues. The CDR3 loop is CASTGAGVSYNEQFF. The CDR3 DNA reads as TGTGCCAGCACCGGAGCGGGAGTCTCCTACAATGAGCAGTTCTTC.

The table lists this clonotype with a few counts. The V and J genes are TRBV12-3 or TRBV12-4 and TRBJ1-6; D is unclear. This CDR3 is built from 13 residues. V lost 5 bases and J 9 bases, leaving 11 bases between the germline ends. CDR3 amino acids: CASSLNIGSPLHF. CDR3 nucleotides: TGTGCCAGCAGTCTCAACATCGGTTCACCCCTCCACTTT.

This clonotype was seen repeatedly, ten times or more. This chain connects TRBV29-1 to TRBJ2-1; D gene unclear. Trimming cost V 4 bases and J 8 bases, with 6 bases left between them. The length of the CDR3 is 10 residues. CDR1 is SQVTM, CDR2 ANQGSEA, per germline. CDR3 sequence (DNA): TGCAGCGTTGGGTCCGATGAGCAGTTCTTC. This gives the protein CSVGSDEQFF.

This clonotype was counted at least ten times. V usage is TRBV10-2 and J usage is TRBJ2-5; no reliable D call. V was trimmed by 8 bases and J by 7 bases, leaving 8 bases between them. The CDR3 is made up of 10 amino acids. Germline assignment: CDR1 WSHSY and CDR2 SAAADI. The CDR3 DNA reads as TGCGCCAGCGGGCAGCCGACCCAGTACTTC. Translated: CASGQPTQYF.

This rearrangement joins TRBV2 to TRBJ1-1, with D perhaps TRBD1 (5 bases). The CDR3 runs 12 residues. The V and J ends lost 6 bases and 3 bases respectively, with 8 bases between them. Germline loops: CDR1 SNHLY, CDR2 FYNNEI. The CDR3 DNA reads as TGTGCCAGCAGATGGGGGGACACTGAAGCTTTCTTT. Translated, it gives CASRWGDTEAFF.

A remark on this clonotype: No conserved phenylalanine or tryptophan ends this CDR3, so it is likely a read error. The genes are TRBV7-9 and TRBJ2-1, with D perhaps matching TRBD1 (5 bases). CDR1 is SEHNR and CDR2 is FQNEAQ in the germline V gene (reference sequence). The CDR3 contains 15 residues. The ends were cut back, 6 bases at V and 5 bases at J, with 17 bases in the middle. The CDR3 DNA reads as TGTGCCAGCAGTCATGGGGCTGGGCTAAACAATGAGCAGTTCCTC. It translates to CASSHGAGLNNEQFL.